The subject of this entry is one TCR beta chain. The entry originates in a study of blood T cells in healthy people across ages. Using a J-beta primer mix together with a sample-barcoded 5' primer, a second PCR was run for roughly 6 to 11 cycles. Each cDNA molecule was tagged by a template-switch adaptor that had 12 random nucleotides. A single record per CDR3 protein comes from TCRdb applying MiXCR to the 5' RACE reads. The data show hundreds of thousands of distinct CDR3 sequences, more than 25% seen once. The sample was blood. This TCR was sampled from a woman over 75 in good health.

The CDR3 coding sequence is TGTGCCAGCAGCCAAGTATTTGGGCGTTCAGGGCTTAACACCGGGGAGCTGTTTTTT. Amino acid sequence: CASSQVFGRSGLNTGELFF. The chain employs TRBV3-1 and TRBJ2-2; perhaps TRBD1 as D (5 bases). Germline V CDR1 and CDR2: LGHDT, YNNKEL (reference sequence). This CDR3 is built from 19 residues. V lost 1 base and J lost 2, with 20 bases in between.